This T cell receptor beta chain was sequenced in a study of cytomegalovirus exposure and HLA in healthy donors. Study outcomes and limitations: Per a later analysis, HLA-associated TCR beta chains showed more clonal expansion than other, equally common TCR beta chains. In vitro assays verified that three CMV-associated chains recognized CMV antigens specifically. Later analysis placed DRB1 highest and HLA-C lowest in TCR association rates, which differed by HLA locus.

Both 60 Vbeta primers and 13 Jbeta primers went into the PCR. TCRdb's table, derived via immunoSEQ multiplex PCR, lists solely in-frame clones and lacks some. The data show roughly 120,000 clones, just under 75% seen once. To note about this clone: Its specificity is unknown. Possible read error: a much larger clone is one base away.

This CDR3 has 15 residues. The germline CDR1 and CDR2 sequences are SNHLY and FYNNEI. The V and J ends lost 2 bases and 1 base, in that order; junction bases with no gene match: 0. The chain carries TRBV2 and TRBJ2-3, with 10 bases that match TRBD2. Sequences were obtained from PBMCs. The clonotype comes from a man in his 60s in good health and CMV-seropositive. CDR3 DNA: TGTGCCAGCAGTGAACTAGCGGGGGGCACAGATACGCAGTATTTT. Translation gives CASSELAGGTDTQYF. Based on the CDR3 plus reference TRBV2 and TRBJ2-3, the full variable domain is EPEVTQTPSHQVTQMGQEVILRCVPISNHLYFYWYRQILGQKVEFLVSFYNNEISEKSEIFDDQFSVERPDGSNFTLKIRSTKLEDSAMYFCASSELAGGTDTQYFGPGTRLTVL.